Listed below are T cell receptor beta chains from one sample, sequenced in a study of CD8 T cells in ankylosing spondylitis. TCRdb fed the 5' RACE reads into MiXCR, producing one record per CDR3 protein. The repertoire includes 150,000 to 200,000 distinct CDR3 sequences, approximately 9.9% of them detected once, and roughly 15% sits in the top ten. The material sequenced was blood, either unsorted or a sorted T cell fraction (not recorded which). The receptors originated from a female donor with ankylosing spondylitis or in good health (not recorded which). Both conserved end residues are part of each CDR3. The D gene is left open where the match is weak. Clone size is stated in some rows and not others, as once, few, many or a class when expanded.

J gene	D gene	clone size	V gene	CDR3 DNA	CDR3 protein
TRBJ2-7	TRBD1	.	TRBV12-3/TRBV12-4	TGTGCCAGCAGTTTAGGGGGACAGGTCAGGTACGAGCAGTACTTC	CASSLGGQVRYEQYF
TRBJ1-2	.	many	TRBV12-3/TRBV12-4	TGTGCCAGCAGTCCCGGGGGGTACCCACTCTATGGCTACACCTTC	CASSPGGYPLYGYTF
TRBJ2-1	.	many	TRBV19	TGTGCCAGTAGCGGGACCAGCTCCTACAATGAGCAGTTCTTC	CASSGTSSYNEQFF
TRBJ2-2	.	.	TRBV10-3	TGTGCCATCAGCAGGGTTGAGGGGGGTAACACCGGGGAGCTGTTTTTT	CAISRVEGGNTGELFF
TRBJ2-5	TRBD1	.	TRBV18	TGTGCCAGCTCACCACCGGGGACAGGTCCTCAAGAGACCCAGTACTTC	CASSPPGTGPQETQYF
TRBJ2-7	TRBD2	.	TRBV4-2	TGTGCCAGCAGCCAAGACCCTAGCGGAGACTACGAGCAGTACTTC	CASSQDPSGDYEQYF
TRBJ2-7	TRBD2	.	TRBV4-1	TGCGCCAGCAGCCATGTTCTAGCGGGAGCGGACGAGCAGTACTTC	CASSHVLAGADEQYF
TRBJ1-2	.	.	TRBV20-1	TGCAGTGCTAGAAATATACAGGAGACCTATGGCTACACCTTC	CSARNIQETYGYTF
TRBJ2-7	.	.	TRBV5-4	TGTGCCAGCAGCGGGGAGGACTCCTACGAGCAGTACTTC	CASSGEDSYEQYF
TRBJ1-5	TRBD1	few	TRBV7-6	TGTGCCAGCAGCCCGGGACAGGGGAACGGGGCAAATCAGCCCCAGCATTTT	CASSPGQGNGANQPQHF
TRBJ2-7	.	.	TRBV14	TGTGCCAGCAGCTTTCAACCTACTTACTACGAGCAGTACTTC	CASSFQPTYYEQYF
TRBJ2-3	.	few	TRBV9	TGTGCCAGCAGCTTCCTTAACACAGATACGCAGTATTTT	CASSFLNTDTQYF
TRBJ2-1	TRBD2	many	TRBV4-3	TGCGCCAGCAGCCCCGGACTAGCGGGAGGAGGGTCCTACAATGAGCAGTTCTTC	CASSPGLAGGGSYNEQFF
TRBJ2-1	.	few	TRBV12-3/TRBV12-4	TGTGCCAGCAGAAAGAGGGGGGGCGGAACCTACAATGAGCAGTTCTTC	CASRKRGGGTYNEQFF
TRBJ1-2	.	many	TRBV14	TGTGCCAGCCGCCGAGATGAGGTCCATGGCTACACCTTC	CASRRDEVHGYTF
TRBJ2-2	.	many	TRBV27	TGTGCCAGCAGTTTTCGCACCGGGGAGCTGTTTTTT	CASSFRTGELFF
TRBJ1-2	TRBD1	many	TRBV12-3/TRBV12-4	TGTGCCAGCGGCCCTCCGGGACAGGGGGGTACCTTC	CASGPPGQGGTF
TRBJ1-1	.	many	TRBV25-1	TGTGCCAGCGAGGCAGGATCGAACACTGAAGCTTTCTTT	CASEAGSNTEAFF
TRBJ2-7	TRBD1	few	TRBV20-1	TGCAGTGCTAGAGATAGAAGGACAGGGTTGGACCTCACCTACGAGCAGTACTTC	CSARDRRTGLDLTYEQYF
TRBJ2-1	.	many	TRBV27	TGTGCCAGCAGGGAATTGGGGGACAATGAGCAGTTCTTC	CASRELGDNEQFF
TRBJ2-7	.	many	TRBV12-3/TRBV12-4	TGTGCCAGCAGCCCTGCGTTGGGAACTTCCAACTACGAGCAGTACTTC	CASSPALGTSNYEQYF